This entry lists 20 T cell receptor beta chains sequenced from one sample in a study of blood T cell repertoires in COVID-19. Data came from immunoSEQ multiplex PCR; TCRdb stores just in-frame clones and leaves some out. This sample carries some 300,000 clones, approximately 86% of them seen once, and the ten largest clones take over 1%. Material for sequencing was peripheral blood. The receptors come from a man between 65 and 85 years old with acute or convalescent COVID-19.

V gene TRBV5-1 combines with J gene TRBJ2-5; 10 nucleotides agree with TRBD1. The CDR3 covers 16 residues. Germline V gene sequence: CDR1 SGHRS, CDR2 YFSETQ. With V trimmed by 4 bases and J by 3 bases, 9 bases remained unmatched. The CDR3 protein is CASSVSPGTGEETQYF. The CDR3 bases are TGCGCCAGCAGCGTCAGCCCGGGGACAGGGGAAGAGACCCAGTACTTC.

The chain couples TRBV4-2 to TRBJ2-3; D perhaps matches TRBD2 (6 bases). The CDR3 is made up of 18 amino acids. The germline V gene encodes CDR1 LGHNA and CDR2 YNFKEQ. V was pared by 2 bases and J by 2 bases, with 20 bases between. The CDR3 loop reads CASSQHQTAEDYTDTQYF. The DNA of the CDR3 is TGTGCCAGCAGCCAACACCAGACAGCGGAGGACTACACAGATACGCAGTATTTT.

This clone was found a few times. This sequence joins TRBV5-1 and TRBJ2-7; 8 bases line up with TRBD1. The J segment lost 5 bases and the V segment lost 1 base, leaving 5 bases of the junction unmatched. From germline, CDR1 is SGHRS and CDR2 YFSETQ. CDR3 length equals 14 residues. Written as DNA, the CDR3 is TGCGCCAGCAGCTTGCGACAGGGGTTGGACGAGCAGTACTTC. It yields the protein CASSLRQGLDEQYF.

The chain couples TRBV5-8 to TRBJ1-5; D remains unclear. CDR1 is SGHTS, CDR2 YDEGEE, per germline. Between the trimmed V and J ends, which lost 0 bases and 0 bases, there was a span of 7 bases. The CDR3 totals 15 residues. DNA of the CDR3: TGTGCCAGCAGCTTGGAAATTTATAGCAATCAGCCCCAGCATTTT. Protein sequence: CASSLEIYSNQPQHF. Full variable domain (missing parts from reference TRBV5-8 and TRBJ1-5): EAGVTQSPTHLIKTRGQQATLRCSPISGHTSVYWYQQALGLGLQFLLWYDEGEERNRGNFPPRFSGRQFPNYSSELNVNALELEDSALYLCASSLEIYSNQPQHFGDGTRLSIL.

The count of this clone is one. The CDR3 nucleotides are TGTGCCAGCAGCCAAGCGTCAGGGACTGTGCAGTACTTC. This encodes CASSQASGTVQYF. The chain joins TRBV3-1 (or the pseudogene TRBV3-2) to TRBJ2-7; the D gene is possibly TRBD2 (6 bases). The CDR3 contains 13 residues. The germline V and J ends were trimmed by 1 base and 9 bases, with 13 bases remaining between them. CDR1 is LGHDT and CDR2 is YNNKEL in the germline V gene (reference sequence).

The CDR3 DNA sequence: TGTGCCAGCAGCCAACGTAGTGATTCACCCCTCCACTTT. Protein product: CASSQRSDSPLHF. The chain uses TRBV7-3 and TRBJ1-6; D is ambiguous. The V end was cut by 5 bases, the J end by 8 bases, with 10 bases between. Germline V gives CDR1 SGHTA, CDR2 FQGTGA. This CDR3 region has 13 residues.

This chain links TRBV18 with TRBJ2-7, with TRBD2 matching 12 bases. Germline CDR1 KGHSH, CDR2 LQKENI. With 3 bases clipped from V and 4 bases from J, the junction kept 10 bases outside the gene matches. The CDR3 totals 17 residues. CDR3 sequence (DNA): TGTGCCAGCTCACCCGTAACTCTCGGGACTAGCGGGTACGAGCAGTACTTC. Translating gives CASSPVTLGTSGYEQYF.

This chain uses TRBV5-1 with TRBJ2-2; D perhaps matches TRBD2 (6 bases). This CDR3 region has 13 residues. Germline CDR1 SGHRS, CDR2 YFSETQ. V was clipped by 3 bases and J by 4 bases, with 7 bases between them. CDR3 DNA sequence: TGCGCCAGCAGCTCCGGGGGCACCGGGGAGCTGTTTTTT. Translating it yields CASSSGGTGELFF. Looking up the rest from reference TRBV5-1 and TRBJ2-2 gives the full variable domain: KAGVTQTPRYLIKTRGQQVTLSCSPISGHRSVSWYQQTPGQGLQFLFEYFSETQRNKGNFPGRFSGRQFSNSRSEMNVSTLELGDSALYLCASSSGGTGELFFGEGSRLTVL.

This chain links TRBV6-2 or TRBV6-3 with TRBJ2-1; 9 bases line up with TRBD1. The CDR3 runs to 15 residues. CDR1 MNHEY and CDR2 SVGEGT come from the germline V gene. After removal of 5 bases from V and 7 bases from J, the junction contained 9 bases not matched to a gene. CDR3 DNA: TGTGCCAGCAGTCGATACAGGGGGCTGAGGAATGAGCAGTTCTTC. It encodes CASSRYRGLRNEQFF.

This chain links TRBV14 with TRBJ2-1; TRBD2 is a possible D gene (6 bases). V was trimmed by 3 bases and J by 0 bases, leaving 12 bases between them. The CDR3 runs to 16 residues. Germline CDR1 is SGHDN and CDR2 is FVKESK. This CDR3 reads CASSHLGGSSYNEQFF. The CDR3 nucleotides are TGTGCCAGCAGCCATCTGGGAGGAAGCTCCTACAATGAGCAGTTCTTC. Together with reference TRBV14 and TRBJ2-1, the CDR3 gives the full variable domain: EAGVTQFPSHSVIEKGQTVTLRCDPISGHDNLYWYRRVMGKEIKFLLHFVKESKQDESGMPNNRFLAERTGGTYSTLKVQPAELEDSGVYFCASSHLGGSSYNEQFFGPGTRLTVL.

The J gene is TRBJ1-1, the V gene TRBV11-1; TRBD1 might be the D (6 bases). Germline CDR1 and CDR2: SGHAT and FQDESV (reference sequence). CDR3 length: 13 residues. V was cut by 5 bases and J by 7 bases, with 14 bases left in between. The DNA for the CDR3 is TGTGCCAGCAGCCCGCAGACAGGCAGTGAAGCTTTCTTT. This codes for CASSPQTGSEAFF.

The genes are TRBV3-1 (or the pseudogene TRBV3-2) and TRBJ1-2; 9 nucleotides align to TRBD1. Germline CDR1 LGHDT, CDR2 YNNKEL (reference sequence). J was trimmed by 2 bases and V by 3 bases; bases with no gene match: 4. The CDR3 has 15 residues. The CDR3 DNA sequence: TGTGCCAGCAGCCACCCTGGGACAGGGAACTATGGCTACACCTTC. This encodes CASSHPGTGNYGYTF.

This sequence joins TRBV9 and TRBJ2-3; D gene unclear. The V end lost 4 bases, the J end lost 0 bases, and 9 bases lay between the germline ends. CDR1 is SGDLS, CDR2 YYNGEE, per germline. The CDR3 has 14 amino acids. CDR3 amino acids: CASSPSLSTDTQYF. CDR3 nucleotide sequence: TGTGCCAGCAGCCCCTCCCTCAGCACAGATACGCAGTATTTT.

A single count supports this clone. The chain is built from TRBV6-5 and TRBJ2-2; unclear D gene. V was clipped by 6 bases and J by 4 bases, with 3 bases between them. Germline V gene sequence: CDR1 MNHEY, CDR2 SVGAGI. The CDR3 is 11 residues long. The CDR3: CASRSTGELFF. The CDR3 DNA is TGTGCCAGCAGGAGCACCGGGGAGCTGTTTTTT.

The chain is built from TRBV24-1 and TRBJ2-3; D might be TRBD1 (6 bases). V gave up 4 bases and J gave up 5 bases, with 18 bases separating them. The CDR3 spans 16 residues. Germline loops: CDR1 KGHDR, CDR2 SFDVKD. The CDR3 DNA sequence: TGTGCCACCAGTGACCTGAATCAGGGGAAACTAGATACGCAGTATTTT. This encodes CATSDLNQGKLDTQYF.

The chain has TRBV6-5 and TRBJ1-1; maybe TRBD1 (6 bases). V lost 7 bases, J lost 4 bases, and 13 bases lay in between. This CDR3 contains 13 residues. The germline V gene has CDR1 MNHEY and CDR2 SVGAGI. This CDR3 is CASIRLGGTEAFF. The CDR3 DNA reads as TGTGCCAGCATTCGTCTAGGGGGCACTGAAGCTTTCTTT.

The rearrangement joins TRBV18 to TRBJ2-1; 13 bases agree with TRBD2. Trimming at V came to 8 bases and at J to 10 bases, leaving 11 bases not matched to a gene. The CDR3 sequence is 15 residues long. Germline V gene sequence: CDR1 KGHSH, CDR2 LQKENI. The CDR3 region has the DNA TGTGCCAGCCGCCCGGGACTAGCGGGAACATGGGAGCAGTTCTTC. Translated: CASRPGLAGTWEQFF. Based on the CDR3 plus reference TRBV18 and TRBJ2-1, the full variable domain is NAGVMQNPRHLVRRRGQEARLRCSPMKGHSHVYWYRQLPEEGLKFMVYLQKENIIDESGMPKERFSAEFPKEGPSILRIQQVVRGDSAAYFCASRPGLAGTWEQFFGPGTRLTVL.

The rearrangement joins TRBV28 to TRBJ1-6; the match to TRBD1 covers 10 bases. Germline-derived CDR1 and CDR2 are MDHEN and SYDVKM. V shed 3 bases, J shed 4 bases, and the junction held 6 bases outside the gene matches. This CDR3 contains 17 residues. CDR3 in amino acids: CASSFSDRGMYNSPLHF. The CDR3 DNA follows: TGTGCCAGCAGTTTTTCGGACAGGGGGATGTATAATTCACCCCTCCACTTT.

The gene calls are TRBV5-1 and TRBJ2-3; TRBD1 agrees at 8 bases. This CDR3 contains 11 residues. The junction had 5 bases not matched to a gene; V was cut back by 7 bases and J by 10 bases. CDR1 and CDR2 (germline): SGHRS, YFSETQ. The CDR3 reads CASRDRGAQYF. The DNA of the CDR3 is TGCGCCAGCCGAGACAGGGGCGCGCAGTATTTT.

CDR3 DNA: TGTGCCAGCAGCTTCTCCGTGAGTAACGAGCAGTACTTC. This codes for CASSFSVSNEQYF. The rearrangement links TRBV7-2 to TRBJ2-7; D gene ambiguous. V lost 3 bases and J lost 5, with 11 bases in between. This CDR3 is 13 amino acids long. Germline lookup yields CDR1 SGHTA and CDR2 FQGNSA.